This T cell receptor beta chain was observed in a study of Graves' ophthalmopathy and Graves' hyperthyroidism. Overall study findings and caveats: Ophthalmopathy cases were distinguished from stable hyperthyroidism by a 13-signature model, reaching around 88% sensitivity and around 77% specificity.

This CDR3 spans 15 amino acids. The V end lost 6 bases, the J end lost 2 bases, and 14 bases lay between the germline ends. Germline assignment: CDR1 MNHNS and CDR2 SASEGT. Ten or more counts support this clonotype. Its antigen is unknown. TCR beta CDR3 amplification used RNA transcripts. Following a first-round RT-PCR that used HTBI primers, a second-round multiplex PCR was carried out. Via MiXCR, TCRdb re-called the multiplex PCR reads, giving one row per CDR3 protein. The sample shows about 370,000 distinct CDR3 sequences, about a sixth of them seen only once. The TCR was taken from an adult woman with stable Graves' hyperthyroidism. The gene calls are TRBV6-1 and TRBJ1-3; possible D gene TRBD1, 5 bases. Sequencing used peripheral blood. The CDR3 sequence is CASSENSGPGNTIYF. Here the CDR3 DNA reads TGTGCCAGCAGCGAGAACTCGGGACCTGGAAACACCATATATTTT.